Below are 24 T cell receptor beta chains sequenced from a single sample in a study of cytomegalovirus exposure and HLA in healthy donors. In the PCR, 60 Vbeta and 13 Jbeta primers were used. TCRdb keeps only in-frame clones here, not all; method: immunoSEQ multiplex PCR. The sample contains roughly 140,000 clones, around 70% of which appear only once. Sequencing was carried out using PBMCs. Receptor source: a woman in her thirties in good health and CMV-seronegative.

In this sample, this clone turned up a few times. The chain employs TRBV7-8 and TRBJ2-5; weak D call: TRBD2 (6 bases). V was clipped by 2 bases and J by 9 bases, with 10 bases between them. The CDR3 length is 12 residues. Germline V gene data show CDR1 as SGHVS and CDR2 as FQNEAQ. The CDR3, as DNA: TGTGCCAGCAGCTTACGGGACTCGGCCCAGTACTTC. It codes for CASSLRDSAQYF.

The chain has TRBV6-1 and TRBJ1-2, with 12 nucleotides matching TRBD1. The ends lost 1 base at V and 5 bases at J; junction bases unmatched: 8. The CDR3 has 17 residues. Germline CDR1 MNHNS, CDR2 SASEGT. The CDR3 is CASSEVGTGGSIYGYTF. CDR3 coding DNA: TGTGCCAGCAGTGAAGTAGGGACAGGGGGCTCGATTTATGGCTACACCTTC.

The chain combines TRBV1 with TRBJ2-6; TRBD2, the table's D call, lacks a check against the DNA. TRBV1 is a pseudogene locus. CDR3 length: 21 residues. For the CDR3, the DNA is TGCACCAGCAGCCAAGATTTCCAGCGGGAGGGTTATAGCTCTGGGGCCAACGTCCTGACTTTC. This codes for CTSSQDFQREGYSSGANVLTF.

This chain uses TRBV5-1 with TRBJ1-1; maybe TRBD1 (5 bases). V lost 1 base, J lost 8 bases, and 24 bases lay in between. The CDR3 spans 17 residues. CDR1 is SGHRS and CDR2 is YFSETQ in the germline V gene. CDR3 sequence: CASSLMEGGWARGEAFF. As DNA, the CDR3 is TGCGCCAGCAGCTTGATGGAGGGAGGGTGGGCCCGGGGCGAAGCTTTCTTT. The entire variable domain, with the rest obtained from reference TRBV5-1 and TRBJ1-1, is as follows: KAGVTQTPRYLIKTRGQQVTLSCSPISGHRSVSWYQQTPGQGLQFLFEYFSETQRNKGNFPGRFSGRQFSNSRSEMNVSTLELGDSALYLCASSLMEGGWARGEAFFGQGTRLTVV.

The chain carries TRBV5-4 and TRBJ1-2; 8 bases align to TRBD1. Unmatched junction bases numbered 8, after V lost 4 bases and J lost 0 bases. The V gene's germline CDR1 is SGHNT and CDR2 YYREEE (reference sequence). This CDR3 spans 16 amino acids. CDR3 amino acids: CASSPLDRVANYGYTF. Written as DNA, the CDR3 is TGTGCCAGCAGCCCCCTGGACAGGGTGGCTAACTATGGCTACACCTTC.

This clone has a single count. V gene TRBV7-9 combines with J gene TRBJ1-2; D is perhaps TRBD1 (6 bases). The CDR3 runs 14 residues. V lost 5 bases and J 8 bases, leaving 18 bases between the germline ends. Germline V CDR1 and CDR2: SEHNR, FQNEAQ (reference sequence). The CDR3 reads CASSLRQEGIGYTF. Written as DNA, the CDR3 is TGTGCCAGCAGCCTGAGACAGGAAGGGATCGGCTACACCTTC.

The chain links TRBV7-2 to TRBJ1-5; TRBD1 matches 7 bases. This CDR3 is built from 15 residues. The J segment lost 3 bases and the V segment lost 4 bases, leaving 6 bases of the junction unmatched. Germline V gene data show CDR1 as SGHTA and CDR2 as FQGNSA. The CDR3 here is CASSSGQVLNQPQHF. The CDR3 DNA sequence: TGTGCCAGCAGCTCCGGACAGGTCCTCAATCAGCCCCAGCATTTT.

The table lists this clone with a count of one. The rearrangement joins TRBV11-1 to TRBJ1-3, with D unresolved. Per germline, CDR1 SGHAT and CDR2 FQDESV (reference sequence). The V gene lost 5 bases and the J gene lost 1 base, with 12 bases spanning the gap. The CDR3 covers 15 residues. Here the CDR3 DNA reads TGTGCCAGCAGCCAGGCCCGGGGTTCTGGAAACACCATATATTTT. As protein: CASSQARGSGNTIYF.

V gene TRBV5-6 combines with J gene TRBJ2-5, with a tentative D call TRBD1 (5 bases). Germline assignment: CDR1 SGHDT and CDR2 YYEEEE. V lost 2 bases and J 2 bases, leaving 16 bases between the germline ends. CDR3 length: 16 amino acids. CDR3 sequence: CASSLRTWPLQETQYF. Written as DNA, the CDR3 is TGTGCCAGCAGCTTACGGACATGGCCGTTACAAGAGACCCAGTACTTC.

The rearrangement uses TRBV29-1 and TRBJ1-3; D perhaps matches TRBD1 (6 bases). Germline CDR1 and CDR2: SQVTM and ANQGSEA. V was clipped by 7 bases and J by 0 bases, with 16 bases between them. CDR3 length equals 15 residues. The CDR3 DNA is TGCAGCGCAACTCGGGGGGCTAACTCTGGAAACACCATATATTTT. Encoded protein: CSATRGANSGNTIYF.

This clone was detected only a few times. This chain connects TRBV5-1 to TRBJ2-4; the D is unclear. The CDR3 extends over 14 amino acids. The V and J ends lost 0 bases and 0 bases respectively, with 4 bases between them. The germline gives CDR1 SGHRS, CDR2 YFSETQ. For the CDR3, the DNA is TGCGCCAGCAGCTTGGAGAGAGCCAAAAACATTCAGTACTTC. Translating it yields CASSLERAKNIQYF.

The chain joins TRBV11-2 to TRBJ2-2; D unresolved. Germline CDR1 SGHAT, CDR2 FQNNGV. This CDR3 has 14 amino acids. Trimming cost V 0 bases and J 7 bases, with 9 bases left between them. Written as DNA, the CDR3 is TGTGCCAGCAGCTTAGATAGTATCGGCGGGGAGCTGTTTTTT. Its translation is CASSLDSIGGELFF.

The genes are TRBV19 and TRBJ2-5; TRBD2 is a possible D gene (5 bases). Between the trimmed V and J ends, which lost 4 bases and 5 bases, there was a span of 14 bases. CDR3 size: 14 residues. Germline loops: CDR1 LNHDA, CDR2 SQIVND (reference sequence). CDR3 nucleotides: TGTGCCAGTAGTAATGGCAGGTCGGGGGAGACCCAGTACTTC. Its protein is CASSNGRSGETQYF.

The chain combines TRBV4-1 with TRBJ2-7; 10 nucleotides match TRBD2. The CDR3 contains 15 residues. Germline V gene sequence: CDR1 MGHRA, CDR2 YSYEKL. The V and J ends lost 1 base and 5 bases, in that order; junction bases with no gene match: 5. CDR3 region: CASSQAGLAVDEQYF. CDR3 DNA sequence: TGCGCCAGCAGCCAAGCCGGACTAGCGGTCGACGAGCAGTACTTC.

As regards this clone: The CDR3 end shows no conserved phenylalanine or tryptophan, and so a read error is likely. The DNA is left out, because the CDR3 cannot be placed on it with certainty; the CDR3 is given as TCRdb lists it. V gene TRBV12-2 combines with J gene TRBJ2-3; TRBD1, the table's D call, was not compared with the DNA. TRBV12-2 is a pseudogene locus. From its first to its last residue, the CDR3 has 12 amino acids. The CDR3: CASRPGALEGVL.

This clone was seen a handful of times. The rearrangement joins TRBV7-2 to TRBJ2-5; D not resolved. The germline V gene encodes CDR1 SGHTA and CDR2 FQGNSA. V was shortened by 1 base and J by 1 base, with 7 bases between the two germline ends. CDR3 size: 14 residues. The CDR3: CASSLVVSQETQYF. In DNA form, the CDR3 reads TGTGCCAGCAGCTTAGTGGTCAGCCAAGAGACCCAGTACTTC.

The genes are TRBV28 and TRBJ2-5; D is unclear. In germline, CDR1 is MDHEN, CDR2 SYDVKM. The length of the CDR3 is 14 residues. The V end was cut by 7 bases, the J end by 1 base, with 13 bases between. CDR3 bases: TGTGCCAGCACCGAACCTCTAACCCAAGAGACCCAGTACTTC. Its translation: CASTEPLTQETQYF.

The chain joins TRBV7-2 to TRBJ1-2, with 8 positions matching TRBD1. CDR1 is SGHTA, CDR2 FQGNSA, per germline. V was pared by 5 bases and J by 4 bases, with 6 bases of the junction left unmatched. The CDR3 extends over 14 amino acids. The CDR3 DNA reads TGTGCCAGCAGCCAACAGGGGGGGGGCTATGGCTACACCTTC. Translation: CASSQQGGGYGYTF.

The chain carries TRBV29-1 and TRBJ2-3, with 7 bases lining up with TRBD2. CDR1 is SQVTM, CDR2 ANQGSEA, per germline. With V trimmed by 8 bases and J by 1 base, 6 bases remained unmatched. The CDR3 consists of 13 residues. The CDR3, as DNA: TGCAGCCTGGGAGGGGTCGGCACAGATACGCAGTATTTT. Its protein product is CSLGGVGTDTQYF.

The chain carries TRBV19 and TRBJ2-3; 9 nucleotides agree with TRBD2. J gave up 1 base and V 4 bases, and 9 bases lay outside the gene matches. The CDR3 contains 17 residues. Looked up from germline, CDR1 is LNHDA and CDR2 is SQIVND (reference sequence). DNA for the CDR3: TGTGCCAGTAGTACCCCAGCGACTAGCGGAGGCACAGATACGCAGTATTTT. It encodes CASSTPATSGGTDTQYF. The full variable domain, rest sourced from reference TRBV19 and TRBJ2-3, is DGGITQSPKYLFRKEGQNVTLSCEQNLNHDAMYWYRQDPGQGLRLIYYSQIVNDFQKGDIAEGYSVSREKKESFPLTVTSAQKNPTAFYLCASSTPATSGGTDTQYFGPGTRLTVL.

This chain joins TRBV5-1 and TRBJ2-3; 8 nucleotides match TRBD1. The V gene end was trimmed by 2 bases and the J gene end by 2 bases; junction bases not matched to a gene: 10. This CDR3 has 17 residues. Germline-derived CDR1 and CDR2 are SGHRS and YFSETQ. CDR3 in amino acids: CASSLYGWDRHTDTQYF. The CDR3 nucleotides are TGCGCCAGCAGCTTATACGGTTGGGACAGGCACACAGATACGCAGTATTTT. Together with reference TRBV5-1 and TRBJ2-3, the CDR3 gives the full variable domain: KAGVTQTPRYLIKTRGQQVTLSCSPISGHRSVSWYQQTPGQGLQFLFEYFSETQRNKGNFPGRFSGRQFSNSRSEMNVSTLELGDSALYLCASSLYGWDRHTDTQYFGPGTRLTVL.

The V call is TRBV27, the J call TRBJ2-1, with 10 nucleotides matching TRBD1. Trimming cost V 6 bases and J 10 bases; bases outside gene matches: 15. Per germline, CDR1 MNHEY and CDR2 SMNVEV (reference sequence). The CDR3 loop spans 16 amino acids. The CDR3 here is CASSHPPGQGSNEQFF. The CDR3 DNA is TGTGCCAGCAGCCATCCCCCGGGACAGGGGAGTAACGAGCAGTTCTTC.

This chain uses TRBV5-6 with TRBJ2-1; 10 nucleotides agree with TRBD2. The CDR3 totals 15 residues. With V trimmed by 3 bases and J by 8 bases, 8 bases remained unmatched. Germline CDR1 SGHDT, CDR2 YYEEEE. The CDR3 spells CASSSPGTSVHEQFF. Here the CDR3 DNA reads TGTGCCAGCAGCTCGCCCGGGACTAGCGTTCATGAGCAGTTCTTC. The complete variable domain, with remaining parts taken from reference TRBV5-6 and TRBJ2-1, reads DAGVTQSPTHLIKTRGQQVTLRCSPKSGHDTVSWYQQALGQGPQFIFQYYEEEERQRGNFPDRFSGHQFPNYSSELNVNALLLGDSALYLCASSSPGTSVHEQFFGPGTRLTVL.

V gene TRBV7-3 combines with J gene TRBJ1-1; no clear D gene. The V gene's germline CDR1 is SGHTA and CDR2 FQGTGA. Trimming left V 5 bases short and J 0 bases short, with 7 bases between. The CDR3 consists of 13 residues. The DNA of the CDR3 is TGTGCCAGCAGCGCCACAGTGAACACTGAAGCTTTCTTT. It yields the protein CASSATVNTEAFF.